This is a list of T cell receptor beta chains from one sample in a study of patients and donors after allogeneic stem cell transplantation. TCRdb passed the RT-PCR reads through MiXCR, listing each CDR3 protein once. The repertoire holds about a million distinct CDR3 sequences, with 18% as singletons. The sequenced sample consisted of blood, either unsorted or a sorted T cell fraction (not recorded which). These receptors all come from a human donor who was either an allogeneic HSCT recipient or a stem cell or donor lymphocyte infusion donor (not recorded which). It is not recorded whose cells these are; they may come from a transplant donor. Both conserved end residues are part of each CDR3. D genes are given only for firm matches. A clone size is listed for some rows: how often the clone was seen (once, few, many), or a class if it is expanded.

V gene: TRBV11-2; clone size: NA; J gene: TRBJ2-3; D gene: NA; CDR3 DNA: TGTGCCAGCAGCCCGTATCCGACAGCGGATACGCAGTATTTT; CDR3 protein: CASSPYPTADTQYF
V gene: TRBV4-3; clone size: NA; J gene: TRBJ1-4; D gene: TRBD1; CDR3 DNA: TGCGCCAGCAGCCAAGAGGTTCACAGGGGCTCGTCTAATGAAAAACTGTTTTTT; CDR3 protein: CASSQEVHRGSSNEKLFF
V gene: TRBV14; clone size: NA; J gene: TRBJ2-5; D gene: TRBD2; CDR3 DNA: TGTGCCAGCAGCCAACTCGGGAGGGCCGGAGAGACCCAGTACTTC; CDR3 protein: CASSQLGRAGETQYF
V gene: TRBV6-2/TRBV6-3; clone size: few; J gene: TRBJ2-3; D gene: NA; CDR3 DNA: TGTGCCAGCAGTATCTTACACGGGACAACGCAGTATTTT; CDR3 protein: CASSILHGTTQYF
V gene: TRBV20-1; clone size: few; J gene: TRBJ2-5; D gene: TRBD1; CDR3 DNA: TGCAGTGCAACTCCCGGGACAGGGGTCCTGGCGCAGCAAGAGACCCAGTACTTC; CDR3 protein: CSATPGTGVLAQQETQYF
V gene: TRBV7-8; clone size: few; J gene: TRBJ2-3; D gene: TRBD1; CDR3 DNA: TGTGCCAGCAGCCTAAGGACAGGGTCCCCAGATACGCAGTATTTT; CDR3 protein: CASSLRTGSPDTQYF
V gene: TRBV12-3/TRBV12-4; clone size: few; J gene: TRBJ2-7; D gene: NA; CDR3 DNA: TGTGCCAGCAGTTTGGGCAGCACCTACTACGAGCAGTACTTC; CDR3 protein: CASSLGSTYYEQYF
V gene: TRBV7-9; clone size: once; J gene: TRBJ2-1; D gene: TRBD2; CDR3 DNA: TGTGCCTGCAGCTTAGGGGAGGGGAGCTCCTACAATGAGCAGTTCTTC; CDR3 protein: CACSLGEGSSYNEQFF
V gene: TRBV7-2; clone size: many; J gene: TRBJ1-5; D gene: NA; CDR3 DNA: TGTGCCAGCAGCCTGTCCCAAAATCAGCCCCAGCATTTT; CDR3 protein: CASSLSQNQPQHF
V gene: TRBV20-1; clone size: NA; J gene: TRBJ1-1; D gene: NA; CDR3 DNA: TGCAGTGCACAACAGAATGGAGAAGCTTTCTTT; CDR3 protein: CSAQQNGEAFF